Listed below are T cell receptor beta chains from one sample, sequenced in a study of control samples from healthy donors and cancer patients. This table comes from immunoSEQ multiplex PCR, and its TCRdb copy is limited to in-frame clones, with some not included. The sample holds about 160,000 clones, roughly 94% seen once. Sequenced sample: PBMCs. The source of these receptors is a man aged 55 to 70 with colorectal cancer. The conserved cysteine and the conserved F or W are not part of the CDR3 here.

J | V | CDR3
TRBJ1-3 | TRBV12-3/TRBV12-4 | ASSFVGGNTIY
TRBJ2-7 | TRBV18 | ASSPRVRHEQY
TRBJ2-3 | TRBV5-1 | ASSGGGQDTQY
TRBJ2-1 | TRBV29-1 | SGARGQLYNEQF
TRBJ2-7 | TRBV24-1 | ATSDLGQGRRFGDYEQY
TRBJ1-1 | TRBV29-1 | SVQQLSNTEAF
TRBJ2-1 | TRBV6-5 | AIAGTTPPKEQF
TRBJ2-5 | TRBV4-1 | ASSPKEGETQY
TRBJ1-6 | TRBV7-9 | ASSLSTGGSPLH
TRBJ1-1 | TRBV28 | ASSLRGSAEAF
TRBJ2-1 | TRBV2 | ASSKLSPGQGANEQF
TRBJ1-2 | TRBV6-6 | ASSYSSEGIA
TRBJ1-2 | TRBV25-1 | ASSDPLQGPRDGYT
TRBJ2-4 | TRBV10-3 | AISPGTAKNIQY
TRBJ2-7 | TRBV7-9 | ASSLVEGHEQY
TRBJ2-1 | TRBV19 | ASSIEGRGPYNEQF
TRBJ2-2 | TRBV5-1 | ASSFTQVGGELF
TRBJ2-1 | TRBV5-1 | ASSSHRGGSYNEQF